This is a list of T cell receptor beta chains from one sample in a study of blood T cells in healthy people across ages. From the 5' RACE reads, TCRdb called clonotypes with MiXCR, one entry per CDR3 protein. The table has some 710,000 distinct CDR3 sequences, less than 60% seen once. The sequenced sample was blood. These receptor sequences come from a man older than 75 in good health. The CDR3 runs from the conserved cysteine through the conserved F or W. A D gene is named only where the DNA matches it firmly. The size of a clone is reported for some rows only, either as once, few or many, or as a class for expanded clones.

CDR3nt: TGTGCCAGCAGCCAATCCCAAGGAACAGGGGTGGGAGAGACCCGGTACTTC; CDR3aa: CASSQSQGTGVGETRYF; v_gene: TRBV4-2; j_gene: TRBJ2-5; d_gene: TRBD1; abundance: -
CDR3nt: TGCGCCAGCAAACCGACCCCCTCTGGGGCCAACGTCCTGACTTTC; CDR3aa: CASKPTPSGANVLTF; v_gene: TRBV5-1; j_gene: TRBJ2-6; d_gene: -; abundance: few
CDR3nt: TGTGCCAGCAGTTATAGCGGAGCGATCACAGATACGCAGTATTTT; CDR3aa: CASSYSGAITDTQYF; v_gene: TRBV6-4; j_gene: TRBJ2-3; d_gene: -; abundance: -
CDR3nt: TGCGCCAGCAGCTTGGGGGACAGGGAAGACACCGGGGAGCTGTTTTTT; CDR3aa: CASSLGDREDTGELFF; v_gene: TRBV5-1; j_gene: TRBJ2-2; d_gene: TRBD1; abundance: -
CDR3nt: TGTGCCACCGGCAGAGATCAGGGAACCCACGAGCAGTACTTC; CDR3aa: CATGRDQGTHEQYF; v_gene: TRBV15; j_gene: TRBJ2-7; d_gene: -; abundance: -
CDR3nt: TGTGCCAGCAGCCGGGACCAAACCGGTGGGCAGTTCTTC; CDR3aa: CASSRDQTGGQFF; v_gene: TRBV14; j_gene: TRBJ2-1; d_gene: -; abundance: few
CDR3nt: TGCAGTGGGCAGACAGGGGGCCAGGAGACCCAGTACTTC; CDR3aa: CSGQTGGQETQYF; v_gene: TRBV20-1; j_gene: TRBJ2-5; d_gene: TRBD1; abundance: -
CDR3nt: TGTGCCAGCAGCCCACAGTTAAATCAGCCCCAGCATTTT; CDR3aa: CASSPQLNQPQHF; v_gene: TRBV3-1; j_gene: TRBJ1-5; d_gene: -; abundance: -
CDR3nt: TGTGCCAGCGGATCCAGGGGGCCTCGGACTGAAGCTTTCTTT; CDR3aa: CASGSRGPRTEAFF; v_gene: TRBV6-2/TRBV6-3; j_gene: TRBJ1-1; d_gene: TRBD1; abundance: -
CDR3nt: TGTGCCAGCAGGCCCGGGAGTCTAGCCAAAAACATTCAGTACTTC; CDR3aa: CASRPGSLAKNIQYF; v_gene: TRBV2; j_gene: TRBJ2-4; d_gene: -; abundance: -
CDR3nt: TGCGCCAGCAGCTTGAATGGCGGCACAGATACGCAGTATTTT; CDR3aa: CASSLNGGTDTQYF; v_gene: TRBV5-1; j_gene: TRBJ2-3; d_gene: -; abundance: -